The clone carrying this TCR beta chain was observed many times. TCR beta CDR3 sequences were amplified from RNA transcripts. An initial round of RT-PCR targeting the TCR CDR3 relied on the HTBI primer set. MiXCR was run by TCRdb on the multiplex PCR reads, yielding one entry per CDR3 protein. This table has approximately 620,000 distinct CDR3 sequences, 16% appearing once. The sample comes from a study of T cells in Graves' hyperthyroidism and ophthalmopathy. Uncontrolled infection, other autoimmune disease, pregnancy or lactation disqualified patients from enrolment. Approximately 9.3 ml of fresh peripheral blood supplied the PBMCs. The receptor was isolated from a woman between 40 and 55 years old with Graves' ophthalmopathy. The source material was blood.

The CDR3 DNA reads TGTGCCAGCAGGTCTGATCGGGGGTTAGGTGAAAAACTGTTTTTT. Protein: CASRSDRGLGEKLFF. V usage is TRBV12-3 or TRBV12-4 and J usage is TRBJ1-4; D might be TRBD1 (5 bases). The V gene lost 6 bases and the J gene lost 7 bases, with 18 bases spanning the gap. This CDR3 has 15 amino acids.